This TCR beta chain was captured by sequencing in a study of immune evolution from preneoplasia to lung adenocarcinoma. On this clone itself: The target antigen is unknown.

Patient tissue came from resections in Japan or China, 2014–2017. V was shortened by 3 bases and J by 8 bases, with 10 bases between the two germline ends. CDR1 and CDR2 (germline): MNHEY, SMNVEV (reference sequence). The CDR3 runs 12 residues. TCRdb's copy holds only in-frame clones and misses some; the assay was immunoSEQ multiplex PCR. The data contain approximately 7,000 clones, around 73% of them singletons. Findings and caveats of the study: Normal lung had the highest top T cell clone frequencies.

This receptor was taken from a person aged 60 to 85 with lung adenocarcinoma. Specimen: FFPE adjacent normal lung tissue. The gene calls are TRBV27 and TRBJ1-1; D not certain. The CDR3 region is CASSFGNSEAFF. The CDR3, as DNA: TGTGCCAGCAGTTTCGGTAATTCCGAAGCTTTCTTT.